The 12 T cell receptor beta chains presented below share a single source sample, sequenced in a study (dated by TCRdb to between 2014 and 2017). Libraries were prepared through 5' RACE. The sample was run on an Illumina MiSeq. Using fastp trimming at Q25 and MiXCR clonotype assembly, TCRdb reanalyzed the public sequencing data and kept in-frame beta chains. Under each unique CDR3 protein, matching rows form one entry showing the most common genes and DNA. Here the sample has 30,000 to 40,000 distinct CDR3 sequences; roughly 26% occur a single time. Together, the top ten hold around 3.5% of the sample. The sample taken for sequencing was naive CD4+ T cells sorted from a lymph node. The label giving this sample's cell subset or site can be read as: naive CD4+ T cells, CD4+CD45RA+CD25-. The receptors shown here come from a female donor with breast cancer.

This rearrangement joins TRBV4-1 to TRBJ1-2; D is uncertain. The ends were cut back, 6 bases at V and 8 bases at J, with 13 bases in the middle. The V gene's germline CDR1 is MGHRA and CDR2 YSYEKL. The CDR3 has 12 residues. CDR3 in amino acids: CASSGPQGGYTF. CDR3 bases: TGCGCCAGCAGTGGTCCCCAAGGAGGCTACACCTTC.

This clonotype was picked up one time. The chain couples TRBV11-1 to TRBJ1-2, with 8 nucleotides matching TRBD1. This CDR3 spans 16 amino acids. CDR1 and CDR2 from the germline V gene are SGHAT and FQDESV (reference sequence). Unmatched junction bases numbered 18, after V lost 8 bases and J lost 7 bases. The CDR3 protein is CASGPRRGQVFGGYTF. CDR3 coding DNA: TGTGCCAGCGGCCCGAGGAGGGGACAGGTGTTCGGTGGCTACACCTTC.

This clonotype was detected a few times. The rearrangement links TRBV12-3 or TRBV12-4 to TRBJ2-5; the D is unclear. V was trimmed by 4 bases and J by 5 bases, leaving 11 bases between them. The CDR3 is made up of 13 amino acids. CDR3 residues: CASSSLGGETQYF. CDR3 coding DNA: TGTGCCAGCAGTTCCTTAGGTGGGGAGACCCAGTACTTC.

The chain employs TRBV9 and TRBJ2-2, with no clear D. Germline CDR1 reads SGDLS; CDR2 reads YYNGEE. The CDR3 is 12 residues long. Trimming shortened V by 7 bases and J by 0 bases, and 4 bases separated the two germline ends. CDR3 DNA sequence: TGTGCCAGCGGGACGAACACCGGGGAGCTGTTTTTT. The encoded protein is CASGTNTGELFF. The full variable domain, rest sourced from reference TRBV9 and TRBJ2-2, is DSGVTQTPKHLITATGQRVTLRCSPRSGDLSVYWYQQSLDQGLQFLIQYYNGEERAKGNILERFSAQQFPDLHSELNLSSLELGDSALYFCASGTNTGELFFGEGSRLTVL.

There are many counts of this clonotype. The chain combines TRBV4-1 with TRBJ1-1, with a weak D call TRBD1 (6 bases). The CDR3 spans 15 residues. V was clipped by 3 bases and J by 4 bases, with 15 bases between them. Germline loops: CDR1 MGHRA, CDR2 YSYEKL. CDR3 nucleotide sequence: TGCGCCAGCAGCCACCCACAGGGACGGAGCACTGAAGCTTTCTTT. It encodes CASSHPQGRSTEAFF.

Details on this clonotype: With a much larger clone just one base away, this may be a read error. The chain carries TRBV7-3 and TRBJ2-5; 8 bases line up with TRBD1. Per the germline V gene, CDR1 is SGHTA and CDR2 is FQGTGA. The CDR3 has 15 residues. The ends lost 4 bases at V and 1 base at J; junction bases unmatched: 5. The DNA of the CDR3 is TGTGCCAGCAGCTCGGCAGGGGGCGGCCAAGAGACCCAGTACTTC. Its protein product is CASSSAGGGQETQYF.

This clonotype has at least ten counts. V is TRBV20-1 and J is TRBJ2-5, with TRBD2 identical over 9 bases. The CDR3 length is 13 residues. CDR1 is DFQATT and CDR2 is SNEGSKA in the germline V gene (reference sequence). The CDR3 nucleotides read TGCAGCTCGGCGGGGGGGCCGGGAGAGACCCAGTACTTC. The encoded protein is CSSAGGPGETQYF.

The CDR3 region has the DNA TGTGCCTGGACAGCCACCTACGAGCAGTACTTC. Protein sequence: CAWTATYEQYF. The chain links TRBV30 to TRBJ2-7, with no clear D. The CDR3 spans 11 residues. V was clipped by 4 bases and J by 2 bases, with 6 bases between them. The germline gives CDR1 GTSNPN, CDR2 SVGIG (reference sequence).

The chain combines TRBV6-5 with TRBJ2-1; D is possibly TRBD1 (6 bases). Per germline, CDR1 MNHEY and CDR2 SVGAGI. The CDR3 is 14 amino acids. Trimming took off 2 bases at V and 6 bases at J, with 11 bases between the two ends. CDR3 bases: TGTGCCAGCAGTTACGACAGGCCCCCCAATGAGCAGTTCTTC. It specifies CASSYDRPPNEQFF.

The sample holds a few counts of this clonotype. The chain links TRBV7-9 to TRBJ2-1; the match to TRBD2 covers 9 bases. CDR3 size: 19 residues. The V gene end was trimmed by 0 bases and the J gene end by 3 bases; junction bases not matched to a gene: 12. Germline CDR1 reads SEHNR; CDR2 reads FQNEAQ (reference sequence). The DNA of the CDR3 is TGTGCCAGCAGCTTAGCGGGGGGTTATAGCGGGGGTTTCTACAATGAGCAGTTCTTC. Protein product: CASSLAGGYSGGFYNEQFF.

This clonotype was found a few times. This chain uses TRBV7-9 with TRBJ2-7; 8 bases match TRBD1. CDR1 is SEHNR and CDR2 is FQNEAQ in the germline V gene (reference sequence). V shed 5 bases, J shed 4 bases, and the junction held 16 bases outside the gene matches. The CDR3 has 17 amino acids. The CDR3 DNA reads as TGTGCCAGCAGCCCTCTGGCAGGGGGCAAGAAGATTTACGAGCAGTACTTC. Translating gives CASSPLAGGKKIYEQYF.

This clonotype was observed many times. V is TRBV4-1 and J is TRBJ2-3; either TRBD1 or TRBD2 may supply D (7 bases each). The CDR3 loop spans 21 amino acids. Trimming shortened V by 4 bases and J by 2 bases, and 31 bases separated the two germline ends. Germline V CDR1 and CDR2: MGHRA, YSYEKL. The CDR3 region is CASSLRPRGLMTGSLTDTQYF. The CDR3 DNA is TGCGCCAGCAGCCTACGCCCGCGGGGGCTCATGACAGGGTCCCTCACAGATACGCAGTATTTT.